Below, 19 T cell receptor beta chains from the same sample are listed, as sequenced in a study of memory CD4+ T cells and cytomegalovirus serostatus. Using immunoSEQ multiplex PCR, the repertoire was profiled, and TCRdb retains in-frame clones only, with some absent. The sample shows 70,000 to 90,000 clones, roughly three quarters of them seen only once. The sort gate was single viable CD3+CD4+CD8-CD45RO+ cells for memory CD4+ T cells. The specimen was memory CD4+ T cells from blood. The receptor set was obtained from an adult in good health and CMV-seropositive.

V usage is TRBV5-1 and J usage is TRBJ1-1, with a possible D match to TRBD1 (6 bases). V was shortened by 7 bases and J by 5 bases, with 15 bases between the two germline ends. Germline values: CDR1 SGHRS, CDR2 YFSETQ. This CDR3 is 13 amino acids long. The CDR3 DNA reads TGCGCCAGCCATTTAGGGGGGATGACTGAAGCTTTCTTT. It codes for CASHLGGMTEAFF.

This sequence joins TRBV4-1 and TRBJ1-5; D is perhaps TRBD1 (5 bases). The CDR3 sequence is 15 residues long. Trimming stripped 8 bases from V and 4 bases from J, with 18 bases between. CDR1 is MGHRA and CDR2 is YSYEKL in the germline V gene. The DNA of the CDR3 is TGCGCCAGCCACGTTTTTGCACAGGTAAATCAGCCCCAGCATTTT. Translation gives CASHVFAQVNQPQHF.

The V call is TRBV2, the J call TRBJ2-7, with no clear D. Germline lookup yields CDR1 SNHLY and CDR2 FYNNEI. There are 13 residues in the CDR3. Trimming took off 5 bases at V and 2 bases at J, with 10 bases between the two ends. This chain's CDR3 is CASSTSATYEQYF. CDR3 bases: TGTGCCAGCAGTACGAGCGCCACCTACGAGCAGTACTTC. Supplemented by reference TRBV2 and TRBJ2-7, the full variable domain reads EPEVTQTPSHQVTQMGQEVILRCVPISNHLYFYWYRQILGQKVEFLVSFYNNEISEKSEIFDDQFSVERPDGSNFTLKIRSTKLEDSAMYFCASSTSATYEQYFGPGTRLTVT.

This chain uses TRBV6-1 with TRBJ2-7; 9 bases match TRBD1. Per the germline V gene, CDR1 is MNHNS and CDR2 is SASEGT. V was clipped by 4 bases and J by 3 bases; unmatched bases: 10. The CDR3 has 16 amino acids. Written as DNA, the CDR3 is TGTGCCAGCAGTGGACAACAGGGGGCGATAATCTACGAGCAGTACTTC. Its translation is CASSGQQGAIIYEQYF.

The genes are TRBV11-3 and TRBJ2-1, with TRBD2 matching over 14 bases. From germline, CDR1 is SGHNT and CDR2 YENEEA. This CDR3 contains 14 residues. V trimming: 4 bases; J trimming: 10 bases; junction bases outside the gene matches: 3. In DNA form, the CDR3 reads TGTGCCAGCAGCTGGACTAGCGGGAGGCACGAGCAGTTCTTC. As protein: CASSWTSGRHEQFF.

This clone showed up just once. The chain has TRBV15 and TRBJ2-7; the D gene is possibly TRBD1 (6 bases). V was trimmed by 1 base and J by 7 bases, leaving 14 bases between them. This CDR3 is 14 amino acids long. Germline V gene sequence: CDR1 LNHNV, CDR2 YYDKDF (reference sequence). DNA for the CDR3: TGTGCCACCAGCAGAGCAACAGGGAATGGGGAGCAGTACGTC. It specifies CATSRATGNGEQYV.

The rearrangement links TRBV25-1 to TRBJ2-1; a weak D match, TRBD2 (7 bases). V lost 3 bases and J 10 bases, leaving 16 bases between the germline ends. Germline V lookup: CDR1 MGHDK, CDR2 SYGVNS. The CDR3 sequence is 14 residues long. The CDR3 loop is CASSDRGASREQFF. For the CDR3, the DNA is TGTGCCAGCAGTGACCGGGGGGCTAGCCGAGAGCAGTTCTTC. Looking up the rest from reference TRBV25-1 and TRBJ2-1 gives the full variable domain: EADIYQTPRYLVIGTGKKITLECSQTMGHDKMYWYQQDPGMELHLIHYSYGVNSTEKGDLSSESTVSRIRTEHFPLTLESARPSHTSQYLCASSDRGASREQFFGPGTRLTVL.

The genes are TRBV5-1 and TRBJ2-5, with 9 bases lining up with TRBD1. J was trimmed by 5 bases and V by 4 bases; bases with no gene match: 3. CDR1 is SGHRS, CDR2 YFSETQ, per germline. The CDR3 spans 13 residues. CDR3 coding DNA: TGCGCCAGCAGCGCGGGGACAGGGGAGACCCAGTACTTC. Protein sequence: CASSAGTGETQYF. The variable domain in full, completed from reference TRBV5-1 and TRBJ2-5, reads KAGVTQTPRYLIKTRGQQVTLSCSPISGHRSVSWYQQTPGQGLQFLFEYFSETQRNKGNFPGRFSGRQFSNSRSEMNVSTLELGDSALYLCASSAGTGETQYFGPGTRLLVL.

J is TRBJ2-1 and V is TRBV7-9; 13 bases agree with TRBD2. There are 18 residues in the CDR3. J lost 7 bases, V lost 7 bases, and 16 bases had no gene match. Germline V CDR1 and CDR2: SEHNR, FQNEAQ (reference sequence). The CDR3 region has the DNA TGTGCCAGCACCGCCGGGAGGTTGACTAGCGGGGGGCGGAATGAGCAGTTCTTC. Translating gives CASTAGRLTSGGRNEQFF.

The V call is TRBV18, the J call TRBJ2-1, with D uncertain. The CDR3 has 16 amino acids. The germline gives CDR1 KGHSH, CDR2 LQKENI. V lost 5 bases, J lost 1 base, and 15 bases lay in between. The CDR3 is CASSGSAAESYNEQFF. In nucleotides, the CDR3 is TGTGCCAGCTCAGGGTCTGCAGCCGAATCCTACAATGAGCAGTTCTTC.

Only a few counts were recorded for this clone. The chain carries TRBV19 and TRBJ1-1; 12 bases are a match to TRBD1. Germline CDR1 is LNHDA and CDR2 is SQIVND (reference sequence). With 2 bases clipped from V and 5 bases from J, the junction kept 15 bases outside the gene matches. CDR3 size: 19 residues. CDR3 DNA sequence: TGTGCCAGTAGTATACGAATTCCGGGACAGGGGGCCGGAGGGACTGAAGCTTTCTTT. Translating gives CASSIRIPGQGAGGTEAFF.

This clone is a singleton in its sample. The V and J genes are TRBV18 and TRBJ2-3; D not resolved. The germline gives CDR1 KGHSH, CDR2 LQKENI. The CDR3 is 12 amino acids. V was pared by 6 bases and J by 7 bases, with 11 bases between. This CDR3 is CASSALPHTQYF. The CDR3, as DNA: TGTGCCAGCTCGGCCCTCCCGCATACGCAGTATTTT.

The V gene is TRBV28, the J gene TRBJ1-2; a possible D gene is TRBD1 (5 bases). The CDR3 is made up of 14 amino acids. Germline values: CDR1 MDHEN, CDR2 SYDVKM. V was cut by 10 bases and J by 0 bases, with 15 bases left in between. The CDR3 spells CATRPRVPNYGYTF. CDR3 coding DNA: TGTGCCACCAGGCCCAGGGTCCCTAACTATGGCTACACCTTC.

The rearrangement uses TRBV21-1 and TRBJ2-7; TRBD2, as called in the table, went unchecked against the DNA. TRBV21-1 is a pseudogene locus. The length of the CDR3 is 16 residues. Here the CDR3 reads CASSKAWRLVIYEQYV. In nucleotides, the CDR3 is TGTGCCAGCAGCAAAGCGTGGAGACTAGTCATCTACGAGCAGTACGTC.

The chain joins TRBV6-1 to TRBJ2-7, with TRBD1 matching over 10 bases. J was trimmed by 2 bases and V by 10 bases; bases with no gene match: 8. The CDR3 totals 14 residues. Per the germline V gene, CDR1 is MNHNS and CDR2 is SASEGT. The CDR3 reads CATSLDRGPYEQYV. In DNA form, the CDR3 reads TGTGCCACCTCTTTAGACAGGGGGCCCTACGAGCAGTACGTC.

V usage is TRBV7-9 and J usage is TRBJ1-3; TRBD1 matches 8 bases. Germline CDR1 reads SEHNR; CDR2 reads FQNEAQ (reference sequence). The CDR3 length is 19 residues. With 0 bases clipped from V and 7 bases from J, the junction kept 17 bases outside the gene matches. CDR3 coding DNA: TGTGCCAGCAGCTTAGCGGGCTGGACAGGGCCGCTACGGGGGAACACCATATATTTT. This translates into CASSLAGWTGPLRGNTIYF.

V gene TRBV6-5 combines with J gene TRBJ1-6; TRBD1 matches 10 bases. The CDR3 is made up of 16 amino acids. V was clipped by 1 base and J by 8 bases; unmatched bases: 5. From germline, CDR1 is MNHEY and CDR2 SVGAGI. CDR3 DNA sequence: TGTGCCAGCAGTTACTATCCGGACAGGGGGGATTCACCCCTCCACTTT. It yields the protein CASSYYPDRGDSPLHF.

The chain is built from TRBV5-1 and TRBJ2-1, with D possibly being TRBD1 (6 bases). The CDR3 is made up of 16 amino acids. Germline V gene data show CDR1 as SGHRS and CDR2 as YFSETQ. Trimming removed 4 bases from V and 7 bases from J, with 21 bases in between. CDR3 sequence (DNA): TGCGCCAGCAGCCCAGGACAGAGAGTCCTAGGGAATGAGCAGTTCTTC. Its protein product is CASSPGQRVLGNEQFF.

The J gene is TRBJ2-5, the V gene TRBV6-1; 9 bases line up with TRBD2. The CDR3 totals 16 residues. The germline V gene encodes CDR1 MNHNS and CDR2 SASEGT. V shed 0 bases, J shed 4 bases, and the junction held 6 bases outside the gene matches. The CDR3 region has the DNA TGTGCCAGCAGTGAAGCGCACGCGGGAGGGAGAGAGACCCAGTACTTC. This gives the protein CASSEAHAGGRETQYF.